This T cell receptor beta chain was captured in a study of human T cells and chemical hapten exposure. Authors' methods: Samples ranged from 23,224 to 690,600 TCRs, with a median of about 96,000. TCRdb fed the RACE reads into MiXCR, producing one record per CDR3 protein. TCRdb assigned the V and J calls; the authors' analysis was not used. The top ten hold roughly 2.1% of the sample, which has roughly 98,000 distinct CDR3 sequences, roughly 12% seen once. Time point indicated: patch test 1, 2 weeks after DPC sensitization. Treatment specified: therapeutic diphenylcyclopropenone sensitization with weekly scalp DPC. People who gave samples had alopecia, were 18 to 70 years old, and were suitable for DPC. The CDR3 consists of 13 residues. Per the germline V gene, CDR1 is MNHEY and CDR2 is SVGEGT. The V segment lost 5 bases and the J segment 5 bases; nucleotides outside the gene matches: 3. Findings and caveats of the study: Versus controls, expanded TCRs had significantly more large CDR3 similarity clusters. TCRs at high frequency, those above 1 in 1000, did not change with DPC sensitization.

With regard to this clonotype: Its target is unknown.

Sample: whole blood, taken in connection with sensitization to the hapten diphenylcyclopropenone (DPC). The chain links TRBV6-2 or TRBV6-3 to TRBJ2-4; 7 nucleotides agree with TRBD2. The TCR was taken from a woman between 40 and 50 years old with alopecia areata. Some clones in this sample may be carry-over from other donors' samples. CDR3 in DNA: TGTGCCAGCAGTCGGGGGGTGCAAAACATTCAGTACTTC. Its protein is CASSRGVQNIQYF.